The source of this TCR beta chain is a study of cytomegalovirus exposure and HLA in healthy donors. Study background: In an early release, HLA-typed donors contributed approximately 80 million unique TCR sequences.

Study findings and constraints: The authors listed 180 or so TCR beta chains as cytomegalovirus-associated.

V was pared by 6 bases and J by 2 bases, with 13 bases between. The CDR3 consists of 14 residues. Germline CDR1 is KGHSH and CDR2 is LQKENI. In the PCR, 60 Vbeta and 13 Jbeta primers were used. Libraries were prepared by immunoSEQ multiplex PCR; TCRdb keeps only in-frame clonotypes and omits some of them. The sample data list around 150,000 clones. A word on this clone: The target antigen is unknown.

The sequence derives from a woman between 55 and 75 years old in good health and CMV-seronegative. The sequenced sample was PBMCs. V is TRBV18 and J is TRBJ1-1; D gene unclear. CDR3 DNA: TGTGCCAGCTCGGCAAGTGAGGGAAACACTGAAGCTTTCTTT. Translation gives CASSASEGNTEAFF.